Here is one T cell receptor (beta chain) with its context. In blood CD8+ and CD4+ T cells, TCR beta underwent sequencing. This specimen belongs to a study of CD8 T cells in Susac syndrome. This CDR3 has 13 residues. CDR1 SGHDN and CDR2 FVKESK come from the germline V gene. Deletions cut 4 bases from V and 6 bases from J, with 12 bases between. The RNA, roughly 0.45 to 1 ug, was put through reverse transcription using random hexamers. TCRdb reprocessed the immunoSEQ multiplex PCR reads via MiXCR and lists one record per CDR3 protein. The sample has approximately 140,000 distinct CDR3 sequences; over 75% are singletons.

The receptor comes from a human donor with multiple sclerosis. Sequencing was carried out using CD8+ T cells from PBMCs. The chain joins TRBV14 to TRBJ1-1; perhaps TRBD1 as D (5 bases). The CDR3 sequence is CASSLLPGAEAFF. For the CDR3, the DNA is TGTGCCAGCAGCCTCCTTCCGGGGGCTGAAGCTTTCTTT.